A selection of T cell receptor beta chains follows, all from one sample in a study of beta chain features in type 1 diabetes. Sequenced by immunoSEQ multiplex PCR; TCRdb stores in-frame clones only, minus some. The sample has around 710,000 clones; around an eighth are singletons. Input material: naive CD4+ T cells from blood. The receptors originated from a man aged 25 to 45 with type 1 diabetes. Both conserved end residues are part of each CDR3. Fields, in order: clone size, D gene, V gene, J gene, CDR3 DNA, CDR3 protein. D genes are given only for firm matches. Only some rows state a clone size, as once, few, many or a class for expanded clones.

clone_size: few
d_call: TRBD1
v_call: TRBV10-3
j_call: TRBJ1-5
cdr3_nt: TGTGCCGTTGGGACAGGGCTTGAGGAAGGCCAGCCCCAGCATTTT
cdr3_aa: CAVGTGLEEGQPQHF

clone_size: few
d_call: NA
v_call: TRBV21-1
j_call: TRBJ2-2
cdr3_nt: TGTGCCAGCAGCTCATGGGACAGAGACACCGGGGAGCTGTTTTTT
cdr3_aa: CASSSWDRDTGELFF

clone_size: few
d_call: TRBD1
v_call: TRBV7-9
j_call: TRBJ1-1
cdr3_nt: TGTGCCAGCAGCCTCATACAGGGGGCCGCTGAAGCTTTCTTT
cdr3_aa: CASSLIQGAAEAFF

clone_size: NA
d_call: NA
v_call: TRBV29-1
j_call: TRBJ1-2
cdr3_nt: TGCAGCGTTGGAAGGGGGGCTGGCTACACCTTC
cdr3_aa: CSVGRGAGYTF

clone_size: NA
d_call: NA
v_call: TRBV25-1
j_call: TRBJ2-7
cdr3_nt: TGTGCCAGCAGCGCCGGGACAGCGGGGGCGAGCTCCTACGAGCAGTACTTC
cdr3_aa: CASSAGTAGASSYEQYF

clone_size: NA
d_call: TRBD1
v_call: TRBV11-2
j_call: TRBJ2-5
cdr3_nt: TGTGCCAGCAGCCTGGGACAGCTCCAAGAGACCCAGTACTTC
cdr3_aa: CASSLGQLQETQYF

clone_size: few
d_call: NA
v_call: TRBV19
j_call: TRBJ1-5
cdr3_nt: TGTGCCAGTAGTCGACAGGTAGCTGGCAATCAGCCCCAGCATTTT
cdr3_aa: CASSRQVAGNQPQHF

clone_size: NA
d_call: NA
v_call: TRBV28
j_call: TRBJ2-1
cdr3_nt: TGTGCCAGCAGCACCGGACGCCGCCGGCTCTACAATGAGCAGTTCTTC
cdr3_aa: CASSTGRRRLYNEQFF

clone_size: few
d_call: TRBD1
v_call: TRBV2
j_call: TRBJ1-5
cdr3_nt: TGTGCCAGCAGCGGGACAGGGGGCAATCAGCCCCAGCATTTT
cdr3_aa: CASSGTGGNQPQHF

clone_size: NA
d_call: NA
v_call: TRBV13
j_call: TRBJ1-6
cdr3_nt: TGTGCCAGCAGCTTAGGCCGGCAGAATTCACCCCTCCACTTT
cdr3_aa: CASSLGRQNSPLHF

clone_size: NA
d_call: TRBD1
v_call: TRBV7-2
j_call: TRBJ2-2
cdr3_nt: TGTGCCAGCACCACCGTAGGGCAGGGGGCGGTCGGGGAGCTGTTTTTT
cdr3_aa: CASTTVGQGAVGELFF

clone_size: few
d_call: NA
v_call: TRBV19
j_call: TRBJ2-6
cdr3_nt: TGTGCCAGTAGTAGGGCCAGGGAGGCTGGGGCCAACGTCCTGACTTTC
cdr3_aa: CASSRAREAGANVLTF

clone_size: NA
d_call: TRBD2
v_call: TRBV9
j_call: TRBJ2-2
cdr3_nt: TGTGCCAGCAGCCCCCGGGGTAGCGGGGACGGGGAGCTGTTTTTT
cdr3_aa: CASSPRGSGDGELFF

clone_size: NA
d_call: TRBD1
v_call: TRBV2
j_call: TRBJ1-2
cdr3_nt: TGTGCCAGCAGTGGGACAGGGGATGGCTACACCTTC
cdr3_aa: CASSGTGDGYTF

clone_size: NA
d_call: NA
v_call: TRBV6-6
j_call: TRBJ2-1
cdr3_nt: TGTGCCAGCAGCCGCTCCCTATCAAATGAGCAGTTCTTC
cdr3_aa: CASSRSLSNEQFF

clone_size: NA
d_call: NA
v_call: TRBV21-1
j_call: TRBJ2-5
cdr3_nt: TGTGCCAGCAGCAAATCATTAAATCTACAAGAAGAGACCCAGTACTTC
cdr3_aa: CASSKSLNLQEETQYF

clone_size: NA
d_call: NA
v_call: TRBV5-6
j_call: TRBJ1-5
cdr3_nt: TGTGCCAGCAGCTTTTACCGGGCCGCGAGCAATCAGCCCCAGCATTTT
cdr3_aa: CASSFYRAASNQPQHF

clone_size: few
d_call: NA
v_call: TRBV5-1
j_call: TRBJ1-5
cdr3_nt: TGCGCCAGCAGCTTGGTCGAGACAGCTACTTTCGGGGGCAATCAGCCCCAGCATTTT
cdr3_aa: CASSLVETATFGGNQPQHF

clone_size: few
d_call: TRBD2
v_call: TRBV10-3
j_call: TRBJ2-7
cdr3_nt: TGTGCCATCAGTGAGTCGCCTAGCGGGTCCTACGAGCAGTACTTC
cdr3_aa: CAISESPSGSYEQYF

clone_size: few
d_call: NA
v_call: TRBV14
j_call: TRBJ2-5
cdr3_nt: TGTGCCAGCAGCCGAGGACTGGATGAGACCCAGTACTTC
cdr3_aa: CASSRGLDETQYF

clone_size: NA
d_call: NA
v_call: TRBV4-3
j_call: TRBJ2-7
cdr3_nt: TGCGCCAGCAGCCAAAGCAGGGCCTACGAGCAGTACTTC
cdr3_aa: CASSQSRAYEQYF

clone_size: few
d_call: NA
v_call: TRBV28
j_call: TRBJ1-2
cdr3_nt: TGTGCCAGCAGTAACTCGGGACTTCTCGGCTACACCTTC
cdr3_aa: CASSNSGLLGYTF

clone_size: few
d_call: NA
v_call: TRBV30
j_call: TRBJ1-6
cdr3_nt: TGTGCCTGGGGGCTACAGGGCCCCAATTCACCCCTCCACTTT
cdr3_aa: CAWGLQGPNSPLHF

clone_size: few
d_call: NA
v_call: TRBV20-1
j_call: TRBJ2-3
cdr3_nt: TGCAGTGAGAGGTTAGGGGATACGCAGTATTTT
cdr3_aa: CSERLGDTQYF

clone_size: NA
d_call: NA
v_call: TRBV7-2
j_call: TRBJ2-7
cdr3_nt: TGTGCCAGCAGCTTAGGGGCAGGGGCCTACGAGCAGTACTTC
cdr3_aa: CASSLGAGAYEQYF

clone_size: few
d_call: NA
v_call: TRBV10-3
j_call: TRBJ1-1
cdr3_nt: TGTGCCTCCCACCCAGGGGTTACGAACACTGAAGCTTTCTTT
cdr3_aa: CASHPGVTNTEAFF

clone_size: NA
d_call: TRBD2
v_call: TRBV7-2
j_call: TRBJ2-3
cdr3_nt: TGTGCCACAGGGCCCACTAGCGTCGATACGCAGTATTTT
cdr3_aa: CATGPTSVDTQYF

clone_size: NA
d_call: NA
v_call: TRBV9
j_call: TRBJ1-1
cdr3_nt: TGTGCCAGCAGCGTAGCTCTCCAAACTGAAGCTTTCTTT
cdr3_aa: CASSVALQTEAFF

clone_size: NA
d_call: TRBD1
v_call: TRBV18
j_call: TRBJ1-2
cdr3_nt: TGTGCCAGCTCACCCGGGACAGAGATCTATGGCTACACCTTC
cdr3_aa: CASSPGTEIYGYTF

clone_size: few
d_call: NA
v_call: TRBV6-6
j_call: TRBJ1-6
cdr3_nt: TGTGCCAGCAGGACGGAAGGTTCACCCCTCCACTTT
cdr3_aa: CASRTEGSPLHF

clone_size: few
d_call: NA
v_call: TRBV6-6
j_call: TRBJ2-7
cdr3_nt: TGTGCCAGCAGTGGCGGATCGTACGAGCAGTACTTC
cdr3_aa: CASSGGSYEQYF

clone_size: few
d_call: TRBD1
v_call: TRBV25-1
j_call: TRBJ2-7
cdr3_nt: TGTGCCAGCAGTGTCTCCCGGGACAGCTCCTCCTACGAGCAGTACTTC
cdr3_aa: CASSVSRDSSSYEQYF

clone_size: NA
d_call: NA
v_call: TRBV15
j_call: TRBJ2-2
cdr3_nt: TGTGCCACCAGCGACACCGGGGAGCTGTTTTTT
cdr3_aa: CATSDTGELFF